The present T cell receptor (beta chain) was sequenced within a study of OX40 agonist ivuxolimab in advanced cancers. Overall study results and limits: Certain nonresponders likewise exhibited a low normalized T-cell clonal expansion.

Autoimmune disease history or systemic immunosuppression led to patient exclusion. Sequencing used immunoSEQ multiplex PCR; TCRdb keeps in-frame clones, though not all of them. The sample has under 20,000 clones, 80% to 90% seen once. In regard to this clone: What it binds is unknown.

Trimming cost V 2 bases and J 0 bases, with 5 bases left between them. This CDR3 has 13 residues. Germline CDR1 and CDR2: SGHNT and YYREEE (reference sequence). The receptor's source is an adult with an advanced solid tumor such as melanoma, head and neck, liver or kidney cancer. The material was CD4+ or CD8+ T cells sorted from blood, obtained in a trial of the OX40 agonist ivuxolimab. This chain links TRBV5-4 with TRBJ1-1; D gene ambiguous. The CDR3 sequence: CASSFRVNTEAFF. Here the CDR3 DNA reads TGTGCCAGCAGCTTCCGGGTGAACACTGAAGCTTTCTTT.